The subject of this entry is one T cell receptor beta chain. In the authors' workflow: Estimation of nucleated cell counts was performed using reference gene primer amplification. Profiled with immunoSEQ multiplex PCR; TCRdb holds only in-frame clones, not every one. V and J calls and clone size come straight from that table; D and trimming were deduced from the DNA. The sample includes tens of thousands of clones, over 80% of them seen just once. This record belongs to a study of blood T cell repertoires in COVID-19. Study as a whole: Material from acute and convalescent COVID-19 was sourced from the United States, Italy and Spain.

This CDR3 contains 14 residues. The V segment lost 4 bases and the J segment 7 bases; nucleotides outside the gene matches: 7. Germline CDR1 and CDR2: MNHNY and SVGAGI (reference sequence). The chain couples TRBV6-6 to TRBJ1-2, with 9 bases that match TRBD1. The receptor's source is a woman aged 45-60 years with acute or convalescent COVID-19. Source material: peripheral blood. The CDR3 here is CASSSTGGMGGYTF. The CDR3 nucleotides read TGTGCCAGCAGTTCGACAGGGGGAATGGGTGGCTACACCTTC.